The present T cell receptor (beta chain) was sequenced within a study of blood T cell repertoires in COVID-19. At the level of the study: The analysed material was cDNA or gDNA that came from T cells, B-cell-depleted T cells, or PBMCs.

The CDR3 contains 16 residues. Participant ages covered about 18 to 89 years across approximately 25 US areas. Participants' reported clinical history set cohort assignment. Two negative PCRs, clearance, or symptom resolution had been documented for recovered Cohort 3 donors. Only in-frame clones appear in the TCRdb table, and some are missing; sequencing was by immunoSEQ multiplex PCR. Of roughly 160,000 clones listed, approximately 80% are singletons. Sequenced material: PBMCs or T cells enriched from blood (not recorded which). The origin of this receptor is a woman in her fifties or sixties who had recovered from COVID-19. The chain employs TRBV21-1 and TRBJ2-1; TRBD1, the table's D call, was not compared with the DNA. TRBV21-1 is recorded as a pseudogene. The CDR3 DNA sequence: TGTGCCAGCAGCAAACGGATAGACAGGGGTTACAATGAGCAGTTCTTC. It codes for CASSKRIDRGYNEQFF.